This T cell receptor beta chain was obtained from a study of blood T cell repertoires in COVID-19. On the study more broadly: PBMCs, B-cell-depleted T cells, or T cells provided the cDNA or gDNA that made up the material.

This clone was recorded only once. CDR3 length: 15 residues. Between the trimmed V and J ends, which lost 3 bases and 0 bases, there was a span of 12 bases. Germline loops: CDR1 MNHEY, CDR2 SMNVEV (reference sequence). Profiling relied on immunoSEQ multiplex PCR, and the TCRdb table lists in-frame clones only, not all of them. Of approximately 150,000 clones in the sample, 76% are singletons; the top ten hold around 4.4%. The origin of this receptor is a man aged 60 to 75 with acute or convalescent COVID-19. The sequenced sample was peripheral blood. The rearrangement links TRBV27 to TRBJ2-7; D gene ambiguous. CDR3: CASSLRPRGSYEQYF. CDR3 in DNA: TGTGCCAGCAGTTTGAGACCCCGCGGCTCCTACGAGCAGTACTTC.